This T cell receptor beta chain is drawn from a study of blood T cell repertoires in COVID-19. Study information: Specimens from acute and convalescent COVID-19 originated in the United States, Italy and Spain. PBMCs, B-cell-depleted T cells, or T cells provided the cDNA or gDNA that made up the material.

Per the authors' pipeline: It was from reference gene primer amplification that nucleated cell counts were estimated. The protocol was immunoSEQ multiplex PCR, while the TCRdb copy is restricted to in-frame clones and leaves out a portion. V and J calls and clone size are given by that table; D and trimming were obtained from the DNA. The sample includes 150,000 to 200,000 clones, around 87% of them seen just once. The CDR3 is 14 residues long. The ends lost 5 bases at V and 5 bases at J; junction bases unmatched: 7. CDR1 and CDR2 (germline): SNHLY, FYNNEI. The source material was peripheral blood. This chain uses TRBV2 with TRBJ1-1; TRBD1 agrees at 8 bases. This sequence originates from a man aged 35-49 years with active or convalescent COVID-19. In DNA, the CDR3 is TGTGCCAGCAGTCTACAGGGGGAGGATACTGAAGCTTTCTTT. This codes for CASSLQGEDTEAFF.